This T cell receptor beta chain comes out of a study of CD8+ T cells in alopecia areata. The CDR3 loop spans 14 amino acids. Germline CDR1 GTSNPN, CDR2 SVGIG (reference sequence). V was cut by 5 bases and J by 5 bases, with 16 bases left in between. In each case, RNA was isolated and then reverse transcribed into cDNA as the sequencing template. The assay was immunoSEQ multiplex PCR, and TCRdb's table has in-frame clones only and misses some. The sample records some 110,000 clones, 50% to 75% being singletons. The treatment is: oral pan-JAK inhibitor, 5-10 mg twice daily. This clone was seen a handful of times.

The chain joins TRBV30 to TRBJ1-5; no firm D call. This sample comprised CD8+ T cells sorted from blood, obtained at week 24, from a patient treated with tofacitinib. The clonotype was recovered from a human donor with alopecia areata. The CDR3 sequence: CAWGPENHHQPQHF. The DNA of the CDR3 is TGTGCCTGGGGACCCGAAAACCATCATCAGCCCCAGCATTTT.